This T cell receptor beta chain was found in a study of cytomegalovirus exposure and HLA in healthy donors. The PCR was carried out with 60 Vbeta primers and 13 Jbeta primers. Profiling relied on immunoSEQ multiplex PCR, and the TCRdb table lists in-frame clones only, not all of them. The sample contains 150,000 to 170,000 clones, more than 75% of which appear only once. This clone has a handful of counts. The CDR3 is 17 amino acids. Germline V lookup: CDR1 SGHNT, CDR2 YYREEE (reference sequence). V lost 4 bases and J 0 bases, leaving 14 bases between the germline ends. Sequencing was carried out using PBMCs. The chain combines TRBV5-4 with TRBJ2-6; perhaps TRBD2 as D (5 bases). This receptor was obtained from a man aged 25-40 years in good health and CMV-seropositive. CDR3 residues: CASSLPTRNSGANVLTF. The CDR3 DNA sequence: TGTGCCAGCAGCCTGCCCACTAGGAACTCTGGGGCCAACGTCCTGACTTTC.